The 10 T cell receptor beta chains listed next were all sequenced from one sample in a study of spatial heterogeneity in lung cancer. Their recognized antigens are unknown. Study-wide results and caveats: Tumoral mutation counts were tracked by counts of expanded intratumoral alpha and beta TCRs.

A single record per CDR3 protein comes from TCRdb applying MiXCR to the 5' RACE reads. The sample gives 9,000 to 13,000 distinct CDR3 sequences, more than 7% of which show up once; roughly 22% is in the top ten. Described time point: sample taken at primary tumor resection. This sample comprised lung tumor tissue, obtained at surgery. These receptor sequences come from a female donor with early-stage non-small cell lung cancer.

This clonotype was counted at least ten times. This beta chain is a stray read from a library made for alpha chains; its abundance is not meaningful. V gene TRBV15 combines with J gene TRBJ1-5, with 7 bases fitting TRBD1. The trim removed 4 bases at V and 9 bases at J, leaving 9 bases unmatched. In germline, CDR1 is LNHNV, CDR2 YYDKDF (reference sequence). This CDR3 is 14 amino acids long. The CDR3 here is CATSIGRGIPPQHF. The DNA for the CDR3 is TGTGCCACCAGCATCGGCAGGGGGATTCCGCCCCAGCATTTT.

Within the sample, this clonotype is medium-sized. This beta chain turned up in a library designed for alpha chains; as an off-target read, its abundance says little. This chain joins TRBV9 and TRBJ2-3, with 12 nucleotides matching TRBD1. Germline lookup yields CDR1 SGDLS and CDR2 YYNGEE. V dropped 0 bases and J dropped 7; count of bases not matched to a gene: 3. This CDR3 contains 15 residues. The CDR3 DNA follows: TGTGCCAGCAGCGTAGGGGACAGGGGGCTGAATACGCAGTATTTT. Translated: CASSVGDRGLNTQYF.

The sample holds a few counts of this clonotype. A library made for alpha chains picked up this beta chain off target, so its size means little. The gene calls are TRBV27 and TRBJ2-1; TRBD1 might be the D (8 bases). CDR1 and CDR2 (germline): MNHEY, SMNVEV (reference sequence). The germline V and J ends were trimmed by 3 bases and 9 bases, with 15 bases remaining between them. This CDR3 is 14 amino acids long. CDR3 region: CASSFIQGGGEQFF. DNA of the CDR3: TGTGCCAGCAGTTTTATACAGGGGGGGGGTGAGCAGTTCTTC.

This clonotype was counted ten times or more. With the library built for alpha chains, this beta chain is off target and its frequency is not meaningful. The chain recombines TRBV20-1 with TRBJ2-6; either TRBD1 or TRBD2 may supply D (5 bases each). This CDR3 spans 16 amino acids. Per the germline V gene, CDR1 is DFQATT and CDR2 is SNEGSKA (reference sequence). V was clipped by 5 bases and J by 0 bases, with 14 bases between them. The CDR3 spells CSAGGRDISGANVLTF. The CDR3 DNA reads as TGCAGTGCTGGGGGACGTGACATCTCTGGGGCCAACGTCCTGACTTTC.

Many counts were recorded for this clonotype. Since it is a stray read in a library aimed at alpha chains, this beta chain has a size that is not meaningful. V usage is TRBV9 and J usage is TRBJ2-3; unclear D gene. The CDR3 contains 16 residues. Germline values: CDR1 SGDLS, CDR2 YYNGEE. The V end lost 6 bases, the J end lost 0 bases, and 17 bases lay between the germline ends. The CDR3 bases are TGTGCCAGCACCCCCGGTGGGCGCAGCAGCACAGATACGCAGTATTTT. Translated: CASTPGGRSSTDTQYF.

This clonotype came up many times. The size of this beta chain means little, since it is a stray read in a library made for alpha chains. V gene TRBV18 combines with J gene TRBJ1-1; D not resolved. Trimming took off 3 bases at V and 6 bases at J, with 11 bases between the two ends. The CDR3 extends over 13 amino acids. Germline CDR1 is KGHSH and CDR2 is LQKENI. The CDR3 DNA is TGTGCCAGCTCACCCGACGGAGACTCTGAAGCTTTCTTT. Its protein is CASSPDGDSEAFF.

This clonotype was picked up many times. The library was prepared for alpha chains; this beta chain is a stray read, so its frequency means little. CDR3 in DNA: TGTGCCAGCAGCTTAACACGGGGGGCCTACAATGAGCAGTTCTTC. Translating it yields CASSLTRGAYNEQFF. The V call is TRBV7-2, the J call TRBJ2-1; 7 bases line up with TRBD2. Germline V gives CDR1 SGHTA, CDR2 FQGNSA. The CDR3 totals 15 residues. V was pared by 2 bases and J by 2 bases, with 3 bases of the junction left unmatched.

This clonotype is medium-sized. Little can be read into the size of this beta chain, an off-target read in a library designed for alpha chains. The chain carries TRBV3-1 and TRBJ1-1; D remains ambiguous. Germline V gene lookup returns CDR1 LGHDT and CDR2 YNNKEL (reference sequence). The CDR3 is 13 amino acids. V shed 1 base and J shed 11 bases, with 14 bases lying between them. CDR3 in DNA: TGTGCCAGCAGCCAAGGGGCGGAGGCGACGGCTTTCTTT. This encodes CASSQGAEATAFF.

This clonotype appeared a few times. This beta chain appears as a stray read in a library generated for alpha chains; its size is not informative. The chain joins TRBV6-4 to TRBJ2-2, with D possibly being TRBD2 (5 bases). The CDR3 consists of 13 residues. CDR1 MRHNA and CDR2 SNTAGT come from the germline V gene. The V and J ends lost 6 bases and 5 bases respectively, with 10 bases between them. The CDR3 region has the DNA TGTGCCAGCAGCGCCTCGGGGACCGGGGAGCTGTTTTTT. Translating it yields CASSASGTGELFF.

This clonotype was picked up a small number of times. This beta chain was picked up by a library intended for alpha chains and is off target, so its count carries little meaning. The chain is built from TRBV7-9 and TRBJ2-1; TRBD2 matches 7 bases. The CDR3 extends over 15 amino acids. With 1 base clipped from V and 4 bases from J, the junction kept 4 bases outside the gene matches. Germline V gene sequence: CDR1 SEHNR, CDR2 FQNEAQ (reference sequence). CDR3 sequence (DNA): TGTGCCAGCAGCTTAGGTACTAGCGAATACAATGAGCAGTTCTTC. This encodes CASSLGTSEYNEQFF.